This T cell receptor beta chain was profiled in a study of blood T cell repertoires in COVID-19. V was clipped by 9 bases and J by 5 bases; unmatched bases: 9. The CDR3 is 15 residues long. Germline V lookup: CDR1 KGHDR, CDR2 SFDVKD. Only in-frame clones appear in the TCRdb table, and some are missing; sequencing was by immunoSEQ multiplex PCR. This sample has nearly 350,000 clones, with about 90% found just once. Sequencing used PBMCs or T cells enriched from blood (not recorded which). The chain links TRBV24-1 to TRBJ2-2, with 9 bases that match TRBD2. This sequence originates from a woman under 40 who had recovered from COVID-19. CDR3 residues: CATALGAGGTGELFF. CDR3 DNA: TGTGCCACCGCCTTGGGGGCGGGGGGGACCGGGGAGCTGTTTTTT.